These 4 T cell receptor beta chains originate from one sample sequenced in a study of cytotoxic CD8 clonotypes in ibrutinib-treated CLL. Some clones are missing from TCRdb's copy, which holds only in-frame ones; the method was immunoSEQ multiplex PCR. Of over 70,000 clones in the sample, more than 70% are singletons; the top ten hold more than 5%. Sequenced material: PBMCs, taken before ibrutinib treatment. The receptors come from a human donor with chronic lymphocytic leukemia.

This clone has ten or more counts. V is TRBV6-6 and J is TRBJ1-3; unclear D gene. The germline gives CDR1 MNHNY, CDR2 SVGAGI (reference sequence). The CDR3 totals 16 residues. V was cut by 2 bases and J by 4 bases, with 15 bases left in between. This chain's CDR3 is CASSYEVGVKGNTIYF. In DNA form, the CDR3 reads TGTGCCAGCAGTTACGAGGTCGGGGTTAAGGGAAACACCATATATTTT.

This clone was counted only a few times. Here the CDR3 DNA reads TGTGCCAGCAGCTTAAAACTGGTGGCAGATGGCTACACCTTC. Translated, it gives CASSLKLVADGYTF. The chain carries TRBV7-3 and TRBJ1-2; unclear D gene. With 1 base removed from V and 6 bases from J, the gap between germline ends came to 12 bases. Germline CDR1 reads SGHTA; CDR2 reads FQGTGA. The length of the CDR3 is 14 residues.

This chain links TRBV11-3 with TRBJ2-5; tentatively, D is TRBD2 (6 bases). Germline lookup yields CDR1 SGHNT and CDR2 YENEEA. The CDR3 runs 16 residues. The V gene lost 2 bases and the J gene lost 4 bases, with 17 bases spanning the gap. CDR3 coding DNA: TGTGCCAGCAGCTTAACGTGGGAGGTTGCTTCAGAGACCCAGTACTTC. It specifies CASSLTWEVASETQYF.

The genes are TRBV18 and TRBJ2-7; TRBD1 agrees at 9 bases. The CDR3 runs to 16 residues. After removal of 2 bases from V and 0 bases from J, the junction contained 5 bases not matched to a gene. Germline V lookup: CDR1 KGHSH, CDR2 LQKENI. Here the CDR3 reads CASSPFGGQGSYEQYF. DNA for the CDR3: TGTGCCAGCTCACCATTTGGGGGACAGGGCTCCTACGAGCAGTACTTC. Complete variable domain (other parts from reference TRBV18 and TRBJ2-7): NAGVMQNPRHLVRRRGQEARLRCSPMKGHSHVYWYRQLPEEGLKFMVYLQKENIIDESGMPKERFSAEFPKEGPSILRIQQVVRGDSAAYFCASSPFGGQGSYEQYFGPGTRLTVT.